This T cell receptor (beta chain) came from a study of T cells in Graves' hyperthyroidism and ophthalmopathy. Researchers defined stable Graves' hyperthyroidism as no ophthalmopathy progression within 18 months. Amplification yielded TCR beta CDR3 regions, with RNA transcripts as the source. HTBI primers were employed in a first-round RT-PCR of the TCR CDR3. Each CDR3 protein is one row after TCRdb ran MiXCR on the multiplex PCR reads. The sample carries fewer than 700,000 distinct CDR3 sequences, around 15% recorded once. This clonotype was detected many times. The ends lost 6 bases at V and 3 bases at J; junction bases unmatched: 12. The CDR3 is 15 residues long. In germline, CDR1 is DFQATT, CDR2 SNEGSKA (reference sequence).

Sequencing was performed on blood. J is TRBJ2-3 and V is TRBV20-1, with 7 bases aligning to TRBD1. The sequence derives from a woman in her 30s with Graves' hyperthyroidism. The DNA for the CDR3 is TGCAGTGCGGCGACAGGGAATCAAAGGACAGATACGCAGTATTTT. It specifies CSAATGNQRTDTQYF.